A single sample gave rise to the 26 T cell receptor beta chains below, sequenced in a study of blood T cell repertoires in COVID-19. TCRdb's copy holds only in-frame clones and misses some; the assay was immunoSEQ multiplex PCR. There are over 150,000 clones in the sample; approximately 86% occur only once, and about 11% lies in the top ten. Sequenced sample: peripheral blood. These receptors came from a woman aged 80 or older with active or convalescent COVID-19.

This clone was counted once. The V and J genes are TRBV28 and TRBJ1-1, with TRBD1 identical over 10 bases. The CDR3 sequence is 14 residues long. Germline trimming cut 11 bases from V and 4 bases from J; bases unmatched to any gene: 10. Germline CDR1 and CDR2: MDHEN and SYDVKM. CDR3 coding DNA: TGTGCCCGCTTCGACAGGGGGCGAGGCACTGAAGCTTTCTTT. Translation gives CARFDRGRGTEAFF.

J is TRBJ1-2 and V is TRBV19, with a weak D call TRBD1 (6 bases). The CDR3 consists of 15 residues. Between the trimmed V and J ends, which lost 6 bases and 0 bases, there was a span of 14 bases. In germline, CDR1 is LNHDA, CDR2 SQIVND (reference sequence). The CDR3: CASREEGGSNYGYTF. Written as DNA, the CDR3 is TGTGCCAGTAGGGAAGAAGGGGGTTCTAACTATGGCTACACCTTC.

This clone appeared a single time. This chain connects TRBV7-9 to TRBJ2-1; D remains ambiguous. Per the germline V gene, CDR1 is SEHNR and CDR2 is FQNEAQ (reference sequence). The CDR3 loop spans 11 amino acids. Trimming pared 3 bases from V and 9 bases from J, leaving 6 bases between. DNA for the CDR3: TGTGCCAGCAGCTTCCTCTTTGAGCAGTTCTTC. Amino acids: CASSFLFEQFF.

DNA of the CDR3: TGCGCCAGCAGGGGGGTTTTCGCGGGGGATTACAATGAGCAGTTCTTC. This sequence encodes CASRGVFAGDYNEQFF. V and J are TRBV4-1 and TRBJ2-1; 7 nucleotides line up with TRBD2. Germline lookup yields CDR1 MGHRA and CDR2 YSYEKL. The junction had 12 bases not matched to a gene; V was cut back by 6 bases and J by 4 bases. This CDR3 has 16 residues.

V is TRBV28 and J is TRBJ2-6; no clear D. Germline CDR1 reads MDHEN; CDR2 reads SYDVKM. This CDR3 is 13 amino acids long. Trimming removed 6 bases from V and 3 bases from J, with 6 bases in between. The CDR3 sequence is CASRPSGANVLTF. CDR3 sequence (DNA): TGTGCCAGCAGACCGAGTGGGGCCAACGTCCTGACTTTC.

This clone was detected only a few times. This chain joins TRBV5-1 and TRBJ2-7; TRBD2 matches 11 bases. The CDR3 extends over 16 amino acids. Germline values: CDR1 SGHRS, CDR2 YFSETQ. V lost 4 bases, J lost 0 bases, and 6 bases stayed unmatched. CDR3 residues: CASSVTSGASSYEQYF. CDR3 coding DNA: TGCGCCAGCAGCGTGACTAGCGGGGCCAGCTCCTACGAGCAGTACTTC.

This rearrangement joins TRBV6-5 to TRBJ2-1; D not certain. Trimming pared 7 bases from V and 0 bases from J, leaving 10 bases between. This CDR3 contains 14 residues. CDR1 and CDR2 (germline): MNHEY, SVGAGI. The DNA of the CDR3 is TGTGCCAGCACGCACAGCAGCTCCTACAATGAGCAGTTCTTC. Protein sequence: CASTHSSSYNEQFF.

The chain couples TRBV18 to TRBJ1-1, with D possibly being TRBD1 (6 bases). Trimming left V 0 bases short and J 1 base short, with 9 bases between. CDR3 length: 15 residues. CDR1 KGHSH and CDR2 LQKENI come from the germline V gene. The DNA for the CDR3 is TGTGCCAGCTCACCACCGCAGGGGAGGAACACTGAAGCTTTCTTT. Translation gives CASSPPQGRNTEAFF.

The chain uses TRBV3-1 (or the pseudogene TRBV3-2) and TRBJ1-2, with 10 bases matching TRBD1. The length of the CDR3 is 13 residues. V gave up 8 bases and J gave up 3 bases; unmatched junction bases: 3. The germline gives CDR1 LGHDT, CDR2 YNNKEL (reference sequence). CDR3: CASGTGEDYGYTF. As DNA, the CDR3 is TGTGCCAGCGGGACAGGGGAGGACTATGGCTACACCTTC.

The CDR3 region has the DNA TGTGCCAGCTCAGGTCGGACAGGGGCGGTCTACGAGCAGTACTTC. It translates to CASSGRTGAVYEQYF. V is TRBV18 and J is TRBJ2-7, with 9 bases aligning to TRBD1. Unmatched junction bases numbered 8, after V lost 5 bases and J lost 3 bases. The CDR3 totals 15 residues. Per the germline V gene, CDR1 is KGHSH and CDR2 is LQKENI.

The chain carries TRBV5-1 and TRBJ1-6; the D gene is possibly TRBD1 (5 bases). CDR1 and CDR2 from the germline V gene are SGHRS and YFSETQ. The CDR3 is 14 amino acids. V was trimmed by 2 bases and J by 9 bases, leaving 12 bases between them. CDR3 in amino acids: CASSFEGEISPLHF. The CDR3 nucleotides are TGCGCCAGCAGCTTTGAAGGGGAAATTTCACCCCTCCACTTT. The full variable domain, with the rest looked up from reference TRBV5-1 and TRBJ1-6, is KAGVTQTPRYLIKTRGQQVTLSCSPISGHRSVSWYQQTPGQGLQFLFEYFSETQRNKGNFPGRFSGRQFSNSRSEMNVSTLELGDSALYLCASSFEGEISPLHFGNGTRLTVT.

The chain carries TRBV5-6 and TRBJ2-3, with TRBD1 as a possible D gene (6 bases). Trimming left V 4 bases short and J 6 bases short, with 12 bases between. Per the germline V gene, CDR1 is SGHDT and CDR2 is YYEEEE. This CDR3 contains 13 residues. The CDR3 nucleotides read TGTGCCAGCAGCCCCAGGGGAGTTGATACGCAGTATTTT. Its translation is CASSPRGVDTQYF.

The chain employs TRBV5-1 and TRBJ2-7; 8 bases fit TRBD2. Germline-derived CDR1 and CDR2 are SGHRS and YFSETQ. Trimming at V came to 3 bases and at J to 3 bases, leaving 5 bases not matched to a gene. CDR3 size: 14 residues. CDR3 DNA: TGCGCCAGCAGCTACCTAGCGGGCAACTACGAGCAGTACTTC. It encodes CASSYLAGNYEQYF.

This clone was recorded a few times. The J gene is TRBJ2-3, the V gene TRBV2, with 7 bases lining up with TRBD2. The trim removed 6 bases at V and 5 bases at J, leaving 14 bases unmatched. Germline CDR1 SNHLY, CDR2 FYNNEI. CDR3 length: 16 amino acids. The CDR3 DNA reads TGTGCCAGCAGGATATGGGGGGGAGGAACGAAAGATACGCAGTATTTT. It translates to CASRIWGGGTKDTQYF.

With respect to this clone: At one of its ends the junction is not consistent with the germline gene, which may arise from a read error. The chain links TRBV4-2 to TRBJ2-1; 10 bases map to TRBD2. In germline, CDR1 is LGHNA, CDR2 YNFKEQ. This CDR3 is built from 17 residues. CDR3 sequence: CASSKEVTSGVDNEQFF. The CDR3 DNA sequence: TGTGCCAGCAGCAAAGAGGTCACTAGCGGGGTGGATAATGAGCAGTTCTTC.

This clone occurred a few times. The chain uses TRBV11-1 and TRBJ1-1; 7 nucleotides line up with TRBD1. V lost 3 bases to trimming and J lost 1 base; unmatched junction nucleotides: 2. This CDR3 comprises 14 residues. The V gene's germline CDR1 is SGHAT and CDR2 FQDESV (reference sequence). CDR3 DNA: TGTGCCAGCAGCTTCCGACAGGGGAACACTGAAGCTTTCTTT. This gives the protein CASSFRQGNTEAFF.

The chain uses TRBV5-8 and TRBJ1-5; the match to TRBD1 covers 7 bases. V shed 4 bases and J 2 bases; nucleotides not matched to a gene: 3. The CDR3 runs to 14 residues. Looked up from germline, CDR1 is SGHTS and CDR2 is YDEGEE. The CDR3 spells CASSADRGNQPQHF. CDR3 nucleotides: TGTGCCAGCAGCGCCGACAGGGGCAATCAGCCCCAGCATTTT.

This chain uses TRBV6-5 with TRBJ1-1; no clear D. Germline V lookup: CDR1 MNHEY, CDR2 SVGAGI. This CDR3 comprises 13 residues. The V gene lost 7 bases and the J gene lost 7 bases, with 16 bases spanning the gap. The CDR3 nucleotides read TGTGCCAGCACTACCGTGGGAGCGGGTGAAGCTTTCTTT. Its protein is CASTTVGAGEAFF.

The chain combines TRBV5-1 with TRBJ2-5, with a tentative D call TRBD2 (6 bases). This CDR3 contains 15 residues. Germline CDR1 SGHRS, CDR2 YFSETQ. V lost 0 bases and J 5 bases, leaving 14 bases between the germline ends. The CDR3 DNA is TGCGCCAGCAGCTTGGCCCCGGGCCTAGCGGAGACCCAGTACTTC. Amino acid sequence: CASSLAPGLAETQYF.

The CDR3 here is CASSLWTPKSTDTQYF. The CDR3 DNA follows: TGTGCCAGCAGTTTATGGACACCTAAAAGCACAGATACGCAGTATTTT. The rearrangement uses TRBV27 and TRBJ2-3, with D possibly TRBD1 on 5 matching bases. Germline V lookup: CDR1 MNHEY, CDR2 SMNVEV (reference sequence). V was trimmed by 1 base and J by 0 bases, leaving 11 bases between them. This CDR3 is built from 16 residues.

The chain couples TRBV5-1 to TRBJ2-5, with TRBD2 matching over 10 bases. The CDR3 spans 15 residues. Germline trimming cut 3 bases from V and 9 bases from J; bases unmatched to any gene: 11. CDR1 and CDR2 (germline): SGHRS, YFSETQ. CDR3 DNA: TGCGCCAGCAGCTCGGGTAGCGGGGGGTCAAAGCCCCAGTACTTC. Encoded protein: CASSSGSGGSKPQYF.

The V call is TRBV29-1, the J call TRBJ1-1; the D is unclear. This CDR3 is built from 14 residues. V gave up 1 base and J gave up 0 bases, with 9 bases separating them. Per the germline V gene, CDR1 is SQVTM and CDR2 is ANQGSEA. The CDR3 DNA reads TGCAGCGTTGAAGGCTCAGGCATGAACACTGAAGCTTTCTTT. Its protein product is CSVEGSGMNTEAFF.

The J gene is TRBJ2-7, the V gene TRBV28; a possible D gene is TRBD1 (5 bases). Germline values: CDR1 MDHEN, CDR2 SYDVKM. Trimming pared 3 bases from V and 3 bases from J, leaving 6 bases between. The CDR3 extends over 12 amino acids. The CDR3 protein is CASSLQGYEQYF. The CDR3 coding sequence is TGTGCCAGCAGTTTGCAGGGCTACGAGCAGTACTTC.

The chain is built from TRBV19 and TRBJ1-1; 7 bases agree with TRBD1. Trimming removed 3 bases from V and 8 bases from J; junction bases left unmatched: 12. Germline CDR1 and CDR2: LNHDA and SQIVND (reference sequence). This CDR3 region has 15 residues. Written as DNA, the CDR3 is TGTGCCAGTAGTATCAGGGGGTTCACCTCACCCGAAGCTTTCTTT. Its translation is CASSIRGFTSPEAFF.

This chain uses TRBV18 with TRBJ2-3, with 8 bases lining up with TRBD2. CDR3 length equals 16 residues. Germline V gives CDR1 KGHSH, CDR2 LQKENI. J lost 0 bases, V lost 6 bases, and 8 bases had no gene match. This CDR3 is CASSGTSGSSTDTQYF. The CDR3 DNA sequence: TGTGCCAGCTCCGGGACTAGTGGATCTAGCACAGATACGCAGTATTTT.

DNA for the CDR3: TGTGCCAGCAGCCAACAAACGCCGGGACTAGCGGGAGGTCGAGACAATGAGCAGTTCTTC. Encoded protein: CASSQQTPGLAGGRDNEQFF. This chain connects TRBV3-1 (or the pseudogene TRBV3-2) to TRBJ2-1; 15 nucleotides line up with TRBD2. V lost 2 bases, J lost 5 bases, and 13 bases stayed unmatched. Germline CDR1 reads LGHDT; CDR2 reads YNNKEL (reference sequence). The CDR3 sequence is 20 residues long.